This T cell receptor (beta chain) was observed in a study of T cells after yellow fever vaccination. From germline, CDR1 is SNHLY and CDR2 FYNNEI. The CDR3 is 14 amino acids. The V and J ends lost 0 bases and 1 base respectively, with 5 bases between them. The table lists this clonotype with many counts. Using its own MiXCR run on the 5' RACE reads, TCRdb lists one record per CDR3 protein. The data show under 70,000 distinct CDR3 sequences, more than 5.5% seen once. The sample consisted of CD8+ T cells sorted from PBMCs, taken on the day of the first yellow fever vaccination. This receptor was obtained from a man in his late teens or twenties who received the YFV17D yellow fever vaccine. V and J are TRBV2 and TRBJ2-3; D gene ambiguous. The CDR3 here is CASSEAGGTDTQYF. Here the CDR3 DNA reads TGTGCCAGCAGTGAAGCAGGTGGCACAGATACGCAGTATTTT.